This T cell receptor beta chain is drawn from a study of blood T cell repertoires in COVID-19. Study summary: Acute and convalescent COVID-19 specimens originated in the United States, Italy and Spain.

V shed 1 base and J 6 bases; nucleotides not matched to a gene: 8. The germline V gene encodes CDR1 LGHDT and CDR2 YNNKEL (reference sequence). The CDR3 runs 16 residues. TCRdb's table, derived via immunoSEQ multiplex PCR, lists solely in-frame clones and lacks some. The sample shows about 200,000 clones, around 83% of them seen only once. The rearrangement joins TRBV3-1 (or the pseudogene TRBV3-2) to TRBJ2-1, with 8 bases identical to TRBD2. The clonotype was recovered from a woman in her forties or fifties with COVID-19, enrolled during active disease. Sequencing used peripheral blood. The CDR3 loop reads CASSQAGGLVANEQFF. In DNA, the CDR3 is TGTGCCAGCAGCCAAGCGGGGGGGCTTGTAGCCAATGAGCAGTTCTTC.